Listed below are T cell receptor beta chains from one sample, sequenced in a study of beta chain features in type 1 diabetes. Only in-frame clones appear in the TCRdb table, and some are missing; sequencing was by immunoSEQ multiplex PCR. The repertoire holds fewer than 350,000 clones, with around a fifth as singletons. The sequenced sample was naive CD4+ T cells from blood. All receptors derive from a woman aged 18-29 years in good health. Both conserved end residues are part of each CDR3. The order of the fields is J gene, V gene, CDR3 length, D gene, clone size, CDR3 DNA, CDR3 protein. A D gene is named only where the DNA matches it firmly. Clone size is given for some rows only: seen once, a few or many times, or a class if the clone is expanded.

>TRBJ2-2|TRBV4-3|15|.|few
TGCGCCAGCAGCCAAGAACCGGGGAACACCGGGGAGCTGTTTTTT
CASSQEPGNTGELFF
>TRBJ2-7|TRBV18|16|.|few
TGTGCCAGCTCTCTCATCGGGGTGTCCCAAGGCTACGAGCAGTACTTC
CASSLIGVSQGYEQYF
>TRBJ1-2|TRBV4-2|16|.|few
TGTGCCAGCAGCCAAGATCAGGCAGCCGGTGGCTATGGCTACACCTTC
CASSQDQAAGGYGYTF
>TRBJ2-1|TRBV5-8|14|TRBD1|.
TGTGCCAGCACCTCGACAGGGGTGATCGATGAGCAGTTCTTC
CASTSTGVIDEQFF
>TRBJ1-1|TRBV15|13|.|.
TGTGCCACCAGCAAGGGACAGAACACTGAAGCTTTCTTT
CATSKGQNTEAFF
>TRBJ2-1|TRBV9|16|TRBD2|.
TGTGCCAGCAGCCTAAAGGGGACTAGCGGGATGGGTGAGCAGTTCTTC
CASSLKGTSGMGEQFF
>TRBJ1-4|TRBV6-5|15|.|few
TGTGCCAGCAGTAAACAAGCAGTGGGCCCTGAAAAACTGTTTTTT
CASSKQAVGPEKLFF
>TRBJ2-1|TRBV6-1|15|TRBD2|.
TGTGCCAGCAGTGAAGCGCGGGGGATCGGCAGGGAGCAGTTCTTC
CASSEARGIGREQFF
>TRBJ1-1|TRBV19|13|TRBD1|few
TGTGCCAGTAGCCTGACGAGGGACAGCTCAGCTTTCTTT
CASSLTRDSSAFF
>TRBJ2-1|TRBV30|14|.|few
TGTGCCTGGAGTGCCAATCAGGGGTACAATGAGCAGTTCTTC
CAWSANQGYNEQFF
>TRBJ2-5|TRBV9|12|.|few
TGTGCCAGCAGCGTAGGGGCAGAGACCCAGTACTTC
CASSVGAETQYF
>TRBJ1-1|TRBV25-1|15|.|few
TGTGCCAGCAGTGAATGGGAGGCTGGGAACACTGAAGCTTTCTTT
CASSEWEAGNTEAFF
>TRBJ2-7|TRBV5-1|14|TRBD1|few
TGCGCCAGCAGCACCGGACAGGGGGCTCAAGAGCAGTACTTC
CASSTGQGAQEQYF
>TRBJ2-3|TRBV25-1|17|TRBD2|.
TGTGCCAGCAGTGAACGGGGCGGGAGGGCCGGCACAGATACGCAGTATTTT
CASSERGGRAGTDTQYF
>TRBJ2-5|TRBV7-8|17|.|.
TGTGCCAGCAGCTTACCTTTCAGGGGGACTCTTCCGAAGACCCAGTACTTC
CASSLPFRGTLPKTQYF
>TRBJ2-3|TRBV7-3|14|.|few
TGTGCCAGCAGCTTAACCCGCGGAGGAGATACGCAGTATTTT
CASSLTRGGDTQYF
>TRBJ2-7|TRBV29-1|12|.|few
TGCAGCGTTGTGGGGGCCTCCTACGAGCAGTACTTC
CSVVGASYEQYF
>TRBJ2-5|TRBV7-2|12|.|few
TGTGCCAGCAAGTTCGGTTGGGAGACCCAGTACTTC
CASKFGWETQYF
>TRBJ2-7|TRBV11-2|13|.|few
TGTGCCAGCAGAGCGGGCCTTCAGCGGGAGCAGTACTTC
CASRAGLQREQYF
>TRBJ1-2|TRBV7-9|15|.|.
TGTGCCAGCAGCCTGACCGAGGGAAAGGGCTATGGCTACACCTTC
CASSLTEGKGYGYTF
>TRBJ2-1|TRBV5-1|14|.|.
TGCGCCAGCAGCTTGGGGCCCACCTCCAATGAGCAGTTCTTC
CASSLGPTSNEQFF
>TRBJ2-5|TRBV5-4|15|TRBD2|few
TGTGCCAGCAGCTTGGGACTAGCGGGGAAAGAGACCCAGTACTTC
CASSLGLAGKETQYF
>TRBJ1-2|TRBV7-3|13|.|.
TGTGCCAGCAGCTTCGCTGGGGGGGCGGGCTACACCTTC
CASSFAGGAGYTF
>TRBJ1-1|TRBV4-1|16|TRBD1|few
TGCGCCAGCAGCCGGGGACAGGGGGCTCTGAACACTGAAGCTTTCTTT
CASSRGQGALNTEAFF
>TRBJ1-5|TRBV27|12|.|.
TGTGCCAGCAGTTTCCCTAATCAGCCCCAGCATTTT
CASSFPNQPQHF
>TRBJ2-1|TRBV30|15|.|.
TGTGCCTGGAGTGTCGGAGCGTTTATCTACAATGAGCAGTTCTTC
CAWSVGAFIYNEQFF
>TRBJ1-1|TRBV30|12|.|few
TGTGCCTTGGGGGGATTGGACACTGAAGCTTTCTTT
CALGGLDTEAFF
>TRBJ2-3|TRBV20-1|11|.|few
TGCAGTGCGAAACAGGAAGAGCCGCAGTATTTT
CSAKQEEPQYF
>TRBJ1-5|TRBV9|11|.|few
TGTGCCAGCAGCTCCGGGGGGCCCCAGCATTTT
CASSSGGPQHF
>TRBJ2-1|TRBV29-1|16|TRBD2|.
TGCAGCGTTGACGGGACTAGCGGGGGCTCCTACAATGAGCAGTTCTTC
CSVDGTSGGSYNEQFF
>TRBJ2-2|TRBV6-1|13|TRBD2|.
TGTGCCAGCAGAGGTGGCGGGGGGGCGGAGCTGTTTTTT
CASRGGGGAELFF
>TRBJ1-6|TRBV15|14|.|.
TGTGCCACCAGCAGAGCAACAGGAAATTCACCCCTCCACTTT
CATSRATGNSPLHF
>TRBJ2-4|TRBV30|14|TRBD1|few
TGTGCCTGGAGTGTATTGGGACAGAAAAACATTCAGTACTTC
CAWSVLGQKNIQYF
>TRBJ1-1|TRBV19|11|.|few
TGTGCCAGTACTCGGAACACTGAAGCTTTCTTT
CASTRNTEAFF
>TRBJ1-1|TRBV28|15|.|few
TGTGCCAGCAGTATGGGAACAGGGATTGACACTGAAGCTTTCTTT
CASSMGTGIDTEAFF
>TRBJ2-1|TRBV2|11|.|few
TGTGCCAGCAGTACCCGGGAGAAGCAGTTCTTC
CASSTREKQFF
>TRBJ2-3|TRBV2|13|.|.
TGTGCCAGCAGTCTACTAGTGACAGATACGCAGTATTTT
CASSLLVTDTQYF
>TRBJ2-7|TRBV4-1|14|.|.
TGCGCCAGCAGCCAAGGGGTAGCGTCCTACGAGCAGTACTTC
CASSQGVASYEQYF
>TRBJ1-1|TRBV27|17|.|.
TGTGCCAGCAGTTTATCGGAGACAGGCGCCCCGAACACTGAAGCTTTCTTT
CASSLSETGAPNTEAFF
>TRBJ2-7|TRBV6-6|14|.|.
TGTGCCAGCAGTCACCGACTTACCTCCTACGAGCAGTACTTC
CASSHRLTSYEQYF
>TRBJ2-7|TRBV7-9|13|.|few
TGTGCCAGCAGCTCCGCCGGGAGATACGAGCAGTACTTC
CASSSAGRYEQYF
>TRBJ2-7|TRBV7-6|15|.|.
TGTGCCAGCAGTCCACGCTCCCAGGGGACCTACGAGCAGTACTTC
CASSPRSQGTYEQYF
>TRBJ1-2|TRBV9|16|TRBD1|.
TGTGCCAGCAGCCCAGATCTCGGGACAGCCTTCCCAAGGGGGACCTTC
CASSPDLGTAFPRGTF
>TRBJ2-2|TRBV28|17|TRBD1|few
TGTGCCAGCAGTTTCTCCGGACAGGGGGCGAACACCGGGGAGCTGTTTTTT
CASSFSGQGANTGELFF
>TRBJ2-6|TRBV13|18|TRBD1|few
TGTGCCAGCAGACGACAGGGGGAAGGAGCCTCTGGGGCCAACGTCCTGACTTTC
CASRRQGEGASGANVLTF
>TRBJ1-2|TRBV7-2|14|.|few
TGTGCCAGCAGCTTAGGCAGGATATCCTATGGCTACACCTTC
CASSLGRISYGYTF
>TRBJ2-3|TRBV7-2|13|.|few
TGTGCCAGCAGCTCCGGGGGCACAGATACGCAGTATTTT
CASSSGGTDTQYF
>TRBJ1-5|TRBV15|15|.|.
TGTGCCACCAGCAGAGATAATCAGGTCAATCAGCCCCAGCATTTT
CATSRDNQVNQPQHF
>TRBJ2-7|TRBV19|14|TRBD2|few
TGTGCCAGTAGTGTATTAGCGGGACCCTACGAGCAGTACTTC
CASSVLAGPYEQYF
>TRBJ1-2|TRBV4-2|15|TRBD1|.
TGTGCCAGCAATAAAGACAGGGGCTATAACTATGGCTACACCTTC
CASNKDRGYNYGYTF
>TRBJ1-1|TRBV7-2|13|.|few
TGTGCCAGCAGCTTCTCTTTGAACACTGAAGCTTTCTTT
CASSFSLNTEAFF
>TRBJ1-2|TRBV18|16|.|few
TGTGCCAGCTCACCACAATTTGGGTCAGGGGCAGATGGCTACACCTTC
CASSPQFGSGADGYTF
>TRBJ1-2|TRBV4-2|15|.|.
TGTGCCAGCCTCCCCGACAGAGACAATAACTATGGCTACACCTTC
CASLPDRDNNYGYTF
>TRBJ2-7|TRBV6-5|13|TRBD1|.
TGTGCCAGCAGCACTACAGGGGCCTACGAGCAGTACTTC
CASSTTGAYEQYF
>TRBJ2-3|TRBV30|14|TRBD2|few
TGTGCCTGGGGGGGGGATACGGGGTCAGATACGCAGTATTTT
CAWGGDTGSDTQYF
>TRBJ1-3|TRBV9|15|TRBD1|few
TGTGCCAGCAGCGTGGAACAGGGGGACGGAAACACCATATATTTT
CASSVEQGDGNTIYF
>TRBJ2-2|TRBV19|13|.|few
TGTGCCAGTATCGGGTCTAGCACCGGGGAGCTGTTTTTT
CASIGSSTGELFF
>TRBJ2-2|TRBV5-4|15|TRBD1|.
TGTGCCAGCAGCACGGGGACAGGGGGGACCGGGGAGCTGTTTTTT
CASSTGTGGTGELFF